The present T cell receptor (beta chain) was sequenced within a study of regulatory T cells in long-lasting Graves disease. J was trimmed by 7 bases and V by 4 bases; bases with no gene match: 3. The CDR3 has 13 amino acids. Germline CDR1 and CDR2: SGHRS and YFSETQ. Sample time point: persistent/refractory GD, antithyroid drugs over 5 years with positive TRAb. Researchers made the TCR library from RNA that was extracted from PBMCs. CDR3 regions were amplified by Arm-PCR using iRepertoire HTBI primers to build TCR beta libraries. A single record per CDR3 protein comes from TCRdb applying MiXCR to the multiplex PCR reads. The table records about 290,000 distinct CDR3 sequences, roughly a fifth of them present only once. The table lists this clonotype with many counts.

The TCR originated in a female donor with Graves disease. Source: peripheral blood mononuclear cells (PBMCs), taken when the disease was refractory, from a patient treated with antithyroid drugs. The chain couples TRBV5-1 to TRBJ1-2; TRBD1 aligns across 11 bases. The CDR3 region has the DNA TGCGCCAGCAGCCCCGGGACAGGGGGTGGCTACACCTTC. It specifies CASSPGTGGGYTF.